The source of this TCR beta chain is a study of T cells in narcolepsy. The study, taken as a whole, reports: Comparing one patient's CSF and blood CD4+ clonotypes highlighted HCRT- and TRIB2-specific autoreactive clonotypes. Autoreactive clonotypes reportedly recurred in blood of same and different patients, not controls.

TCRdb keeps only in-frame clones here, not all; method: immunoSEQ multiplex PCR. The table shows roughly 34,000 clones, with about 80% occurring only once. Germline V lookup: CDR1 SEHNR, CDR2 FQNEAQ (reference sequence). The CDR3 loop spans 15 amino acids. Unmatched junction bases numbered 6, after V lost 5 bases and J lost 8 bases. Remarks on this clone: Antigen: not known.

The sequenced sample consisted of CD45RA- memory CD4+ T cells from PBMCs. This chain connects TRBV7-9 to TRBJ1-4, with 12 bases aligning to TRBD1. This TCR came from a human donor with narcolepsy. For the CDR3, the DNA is TGTGCCAGCAGCGGGACAGGGGGCTTCAGGGAAAAACTGTTTTTT. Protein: CASSGTGGFREKLFF. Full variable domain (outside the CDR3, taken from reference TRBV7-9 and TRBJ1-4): DTGVSQNPRHKITKRGQNVTFRCDPISEHNRLYWYRQTLGQGPEFLTYFQNEAQLEKSRLLSDRFSAERPKGSFSTLEIQRTEQGDSAMYLCASSGTGGFREKLFFGSGTQLSVL.